The sequence of this T cell receptor beta chain was determined in a study of T-cell memory formation after mild COVID-19. On the study more broadly: In these data, TCR clusters were largely donor specific.

This clonotype was picked up a small number of times. What it binds is unknown. TCR alpha and TCR beta cDNA libraries carrying sample barcodes and UMIs were produced by 5'RACE using constant-segment primers. One entry per CDR3 protein, called by TCRdb with MiXCR from the 5' RACE reads. The sample has hundreds of thousands of distinct CDR3 sequences, less than 25% seen once. The germline gives CDR1 SGHNT, CDR2 YENEEA. Trimming cost V 1 base and J 4 bases, with 13 bases left between them. CDR3 length: 15 residues. Study-level findings and limits: Contracting CD4+ clones sat mainly in CM and EM; CD8+ in EMRA. Contracting clones, day 15 to 85, had balanced CD4/CD8, and later expanders favored CD4+.

This TCR came from an adult woman who had mild COVID-19 (a few samples of this study predate the infection). Cell type and time point are not known. The sequencing input was PBMCs or a T cell subset sorted from them (not recorded which). V gene TRBV11-3 combines with J gene TRBJ1-1; D might be TRBD1 (5 bases). This CDR3 is CASSLVAGRSTEAFF. As DNA, the CDR3 is TGTGCCAGCAGCTTAGTAGCGGGGCGGTCCACTGAAGCTTTCTTT. The whole variable domain, remainder taken from reference TRBV11-3 and TRBJ1-1, is EAGVVQSPRYKIIEKKQPVAFWCNPISGHNTLYWYLQNLGQGPELLIRYENEEAVDDSQLPKDRFSAERLKGVDSTLKIQPAELGDSAVYLCASSLVAGRSTEAFFGQGTRLTVV.